Each of the 27 T cell receptor beta chains below was sequenced from the same sample in a study of spatial heterogeneity in lung cancer. TCRdb re-called the 5' RACE reads with MiXCR, one entry per CDR3 protein. The sample has some 6,200 distinct CDR3 sequences; 13% to 15% are singletons. General study results and limits: It was found that expanded intratumoral alpha and beta TCR counts tracked tumor mutation counts.

For these TCRs, the target antigens are not known. Indicated time point: sample taken at primary tumor resection. The source material was lung tumor tissue, sampled at surgery. The source of these receptors is a male donor with early-stage non-small cell lung cancer.

This clonotype was counted many times. This beta chain turned up in a library designed for alpha chains; as an off-target read, its abundance says little. The rearrangement joins TRBV29-1 to TRBJ1-1; D is perhaps TRBD1 (6 bases). The CDR3 contains 14 residues. Germline V gene lookup returns CDR1 SQVTM and CDR2 ANQGSEA. V lost 6 bases, J lost 1 base, and 15 bases lay in between. This chain's CDR3 is CSVSPPGQNTEAFF. As DNA, the CDR3 is TGCAGCGTCTCACCCCCGGGACAGAACACTGAAGCTTTCTTT.

In its sample, this clonotype is medium-sized (0.01 to 0.1%). This beta chain is off target for a library built for alpha chains, so its abundance means little. The rearrangement links TRBV19 to TRBJ1-6; D remains unclear. V shed 4 bases and J shed 5 bases, with 6 bases lying between them. CDR1 and CDR2 from the germline V gene are LNHDA and SQIVND (reference sequence). CDR3 length: 13 residues. DNA of the CDR3: TGTGCCAGTAGTACGCGGAATAATTCACCCCTCCACTTT. Its translation is CASSTRNNSPLHF. The complete variable domain, with remaining parts taken from reference TRBV19 and TRBJ1-6, reads DGGITQSPKYLFRKEGQNVTLSCEQNLNHDAMYWYRQDPGQGLRLIYYSQIVNDFQKGDIAEGYSVSREKKESFPLTVTSAQKNPTAFYLCASSTRNNSPLHFGNGTRLTVT.

The sample holds many counts of this clonotype. Because the library targeted alpha chains, this beta chain is an off-target read whose size means little. The J gene is TRBJ2-5, the V gene TRBV2; no clear D. Germline CDR1 reads SNHLY; CDR2 reads FYNNEI. CDR3 size: 15 residues. Trimming took off 6 bases at V and 6 bases at J, with 20 bases between the two ends. CDR3 region: CASRRRLEPEKTQYF. The CDR3 region has the DNA TGTGCCAGCAGGCGCCGCTTAGAACCGGAAAAGACCCAGTACTTC.

This clonotype was observed at least ten times. This beta chain slipped into a library made for alpha chains as a stray read, so its size is not meaningful. The rearrangement joins TRBV7-8 to TRBJ1-4; D is unclear. Germline-derived CDR1 and CDR2 are SGHVS and FQNEAQ. The CDR3 sequence is 15 residues long. The germline V and J ends were trimmed by 2 bases and 3 bases, with 10 bases remaining between them. The CDR3 here is CASSLRPGSNEKLFF. The CDR3 region has the DNA TGTGCCAGCAGCTTACGTCCCGGGTCTAATGAAAAACTGTTTTTT.

This clonotype is classed as medium-sized. This beta chain slipped into a library made for alpha chains as a stray read, so its size is not meaningful. The CDR3, as DNA: TGTGCCAGCAGTTCCCAGGCCAAAAACATTCAGTACTTC. The encoded protein is CASSSQAKNIQYF. The rearrangement joins TRBV6-5 to TRBJ2-4; D gene uncertain. Germline CDR1 reads MNHEY; CDR2 reads SVGAGI. This CDR3 has 13 residues. Trimming stripped 4 bases from V and 1 base from J, with 5 bases between.

This clonotype came up once. The library was built for alpha chains, so this beta chain is an off-target read and its size means little. This chain links TRBV14 with TRBJ2-2; D remains unclear. Trimming removed 4 bases from V and 2 bases from J, with 17 bases in between. The CDR3 has 17 amino acids. Germline CDR1 and CDR2: SGHDN and FVKESK. The CDR3 nucleotides read TGTGCCAGCAGCCGTTGGGTCGGCGGAATTAACACCGGGGAGCTGTTTTTT. Residues: CASSRWVGGINTGELFF. Based on the CDR3 plus reference TRBV14 and TRBJ2-2, the full variable domain is EAGVTQFPSHSVIEKGQTVTLRCDPISGHDNLYWYRRVMGKEIKFLLHFVKESKQDESGMPNNRFLAERTGGTYSTLKVQPAELEDSGVYFCASSRWVGGINTGELFFGEGSRLTVL.

This clonotype was observed at least ten times. Since the library was made to target alpha chains, this beta chain is a stray read and its abundance is not meaningful. The CDR3 loop reads CASSQEGALGYTF. The CDR3 DNA follows: TGTGCCAGCAGCCAAGAAGGGGCTCTTGGCTACACCTTC. The V call is TRBV4-2, the J call TRBJ1-2; perhaps TRBD1 as D (5 bases). V gave up 0 bases and J gave up 7 bases, with 9 bases separating them. Germline V gene sequence: CDR1 LGHNA, CDR2 YNFKEQ. This CDR3 comprises 13 residues.

This clonotype was observed at least ten times. The size of this beta chain means little, since it is a stray read in a library made for alpha chains. This rearrangement joins TRBV18 to TRBJ2-7; a possible D gene is TRBD2 (5 bases). This CDR3 contains 13 residues. Germline values: CDR1 KGHSH, CDR2 LQKENI. The ends were cut back, 3 bases at V and 7 bases at J, with 13 bases in the middle. CDR3 amino acids: CASSPLGEGEQYF. Here the CDR3 DNA reads TGTGCCAGCTCACCGCTGGGAGAAGGGGAGCAGTACTTC.

This clonotype was seen repeatedly, ten times or more. For a library built for alpha chains, this beta chain is a stray read; little rests on its size. The CDR3 region has the DNA TGTGCCAGCAGCCAAATCGGATTTAACACTGAAGCTTTCTTT. The encoded protein is CASSQIGFNTEAFF. The V and J genes are TRBV3-1 and TRBJ1-1; D unclear. V lost 2 bases and J lost 2, with 9 bases in between. Germline CDR1 LGHDT, CDR2 YNNKEL (reference sequence). CDR3 size: 14 residues.

This clonotype has at least ten counts. Since the library was made to target alpha chains, this beta chain is a stray read and its abundance is not meaningful. V and J are TRBV6-6 and TRBJ2-4; 16 bases map to TRBD2. CDR1 is MNHNY and CDR2 is SVGAGI in the germline V gene (reference sequence). The CDR3 loop spans 15 amino acids. V shed 6 bases and J 6 bases; nucleotides not matched to a gene: 2. The CDR3 sequence: CASSGTSGRGNIQYF. Written as DNA, the CDR3 is TGTGCCAGCAGCGGGACTAGCGGGAGGGGAAACATTCAGTACTTC.

This clonotype is categorized as medium-sized. As an off-target read in a library built for alpha chains, this beta chain has a frequency of little significance. J is TRBJ2-2 and V is TRBV7-8, with 7 positions matching TRBD1. V shed 5 bases and J 4 bases; nucleotides not matched to a gene: 7. From germline, CDR1 is SGHVS and CDR2 FQNEAQ. The CDR3 has 15 residues. The CDR3 bases are TGTGCCAGCAGCATTAGGGGGCCGACCACCGGGGAGCTGTTTTTT. It translates to CASSIRGPTTGELFF.

This clonotype is medium-sized. Since it is a stray read in a library aimed at alpha chains, this beta chain has a size that is not meaningful. The chain couples TRBV5-5 to TRBJ1-5, with 10 bases fitting TRBD1. The CDR3 has 15 amino acids. V trimming: 4 bases; J trimming: 7 bases; junction bases outside the gene matches: 8. CDR1 SGHKS and CDR2 YYEKEE come from the germline V gene (reference sequence). The CDR3 region is CASSTSGTGDQPQHF. The CDR3 nucleotides read TGTGCCAGCAGCACATCCGGGACAGGGGACCAGCCCCAGCATTTT.

This clonotype showed up many times. Because the library targeted alpha chains, this beta chain is an off-target read whose size means little. The chain employs TRBV12-3 or TRBV12-4 and TRBJ1-1; D is unclear. The CDR3 loop spans 13 amino acids. V lost 3 bases and J 5 bases, leaving 10 bases between the germline ends. The CDR3 sequence is CASSLPGGTEAFF. The CDR3 nucleotides are TGTGCCAGCAGTTTGCCCGGAGGGACTGAAGCTTTCTTT.

About this clonotype: Because the library targeted alpha chains, this beta chain is an off-target read whose size means little. The chain uses TRBV6-5 and TRBJ1-4; a possible D gene is TRBD1 (6 bases). The V end was cut by 5 bases, the J end by 3 bases, with 13 bases between. Germline CDR1 is MNHEY and CDR2 is SVGAGI. The CDR3 runs 15 residues. CDR3 sequence (DNA): TGTGCCAGCAGTAAAAGGACAGCGCCTAATGAAAAACTGTTTTTT. It codes for CASSKRTAPNEKLFF.

This clonotype was counted many times. This beta chain slipped into a library made for alpha chains as a stray read, so its size is not meaningful. This chain joins TRBV12-3 or TRBV12-4 and TRBJ1-1, with TRBD1 matching 9 bases. The CDR3 covers 14 residues. J gave up 1 base and V 6 bases, and 3 bases lay outside the gene matches. The DNA of the CDR3 is TGTGCCAGCAGACCGGGACAGGGGAACACTGAAGCTTTCTTT. Translation gives CASRPGQGNTEAFF.

By sample fraction, this clonotype is medium-sized (0.01 to 0.1%). A library made for alpha chains picked up this beta chain off target, so its size means little. The chain links TRBV27 to TRBJ2-1; no clear D. V was shortened by 2 bases and J by 1 base, with 12 bases between the two germline ends. Germline CDR1 is MNHEY and CDR2 is SMNVEV (reference sequence). CDR3 size: 16 residues. The CDR3 is CASSLGPHNSYNEQFF. The CDR3, as DNA: TGTGCCAGCAGTTTAGGGCCGCATAATTCCTACAATGAGCAGTTCTTC.

This clonotype was counted ten times or more. Because the library targeted alpha chains, this beta chain is an off-target read whose size means little. The chain couples TRBV12-3 or TRBV12-4 to TRBJ1-1; tentatively, D is TRBD1 (5 bases). The V end was cut by 5 bases, the J end by 4 bases, with 14 bases between. CDR3 length: 14 amino acids. CDR3 DNA sequence: TGTGCCAGCAGTCCGGGGGGGGGAGGCACTGAAGCTTTCTTT. Its protein product is CASSPGGGGTEAFF.

In its sample, this clonotype ranks as medium-sized. This beta chain slipped into a library made for alpha chains as a stray read, so its size is not meaningful. The chain employs TRBV7-2 and TRBJ1-1; 8 bases fit TRBD1. V gave up 6 bases and J gave up 0 bases; unmatched junction bases: 6. This CDR3 comprises 15 residues. Germline values: CDR1 SGHTA, CDR2 FQGNSA. The CDR3 spells CASRLTGVMNTEAFF. In nucleotides, the CDR3 is TGTGCCAGCAGACTGACAGGGGTCATGAACACTGAAGCTTTCTTT.

This clonotype was recorded at least ten times. Because this beta chain is a stray read in a library intended to capture alpha chains, its abundance should not be given much weight. J is TRBJ2-1 and V is TRBV13; D perhaps matches TRBD2 (6 bases). There are 17 residues in the CDR3. V was clipped by 5 bases and J by 4 bases, with 21 bases between them. Germline CDR1 is PRHDT and CDR2 is FYEKMQ (reference sequence). This CDR3 reads CASSLPDYPGQYNEQFF. The CDR3 DNA sequence: TGTGCCAGCAGCCTTCCGGACTACCCTGGTCAATACAATGAGCAGTTCTTC.

By frequency in the sample, this clonotype is medium-sized (0.01 to 0.1%). Because the library targeted alpha chains, this beta chain is an off-target read whose size means little. This chain links TRBV30 with TRBJ1-1; 8 positions match TRBD1. CDR3 length equals 13 residues. Looked up from germline, CDR1 is GTSNPN and CDR2 is SVGIG (reference sequence). The ends lost 7 bases at V and 1 base at J; junction bases unmatched: 5. In DNA form, the CDR3 reads TGTGCCTCGCCGGGACAGGAGAACACTGAAGCTTTCTTT. This translates into CASPGQENTEAFF.

Judged by abundance, this clonotype is medium-sized. Since it is a stray read in a library aimed at alpha chains, this beta chain has a size that is not meaningful. The chain carries TRBV20-1 and TRBJ1-1; 9 bases fit TRBD1. CDR1 is DFQATT, CDR2 SNEGSKA, per germline (reference sequence). The CDR3 has 16 amino acids. Losses at the gene ends were 2 bases for V and 11 bases for J; bases not matched to a gene: 18. CDR3 sequence: CSARPAGDRAEGTAFF. The CDR3 region has the DNA TGCAGTGCTAGACCCGCAGGGGACAGGGCGGAAGGGACGGCTTTCTTT.

This clonotype was counted only a few times. This beta chain lies outside the target of a library built for alpha chains; its clone size means little. The J gene is TRBJ1-2, the V gene TRBV9; a possible D gene is TRBD1 (6 bases). V was shortened by 3 bases and J by 8 bases, with 20 bases between the two germline ends. This CDR3 spans 15 amino acids. Germline V gives CDR1 SGDLS, CDR2 YYNGEE. The CDR3 nucleotides are TGTGCCAGCAGCGGAACTAAGGACAGTCCTTGGGGCTACACCTTC. This codes for CASSGTKDSPWGYTF.

This clonotype was observed at least ten times. This beta chain lies outside the target of a library built for alpha chains; its clone size means little. The CDR3 is CASSQDPRFEAFF. The CDR3 DNA sequence: TGTGCCAGCAGCCAAGACCCGCGCTTTGAAGCTTTCTTT. The chain couples TRBV14 to TRBJ1-1; D call uncertain. This CDR3 comprises 13 residues. Germline CDR1 and CDR2: SGHDN and FVKESK. V was cut by 0 bases and J by 7 bases, with 9 bases left in between.

This clonotype was counted only a few times. Since the library was made to target alpha chains, this beta chain is a stray read and its abundance is not meaningful. V is TRBV27 and J is TRBJ2-3; D is perhaps TRBD2 (6 bases). V was cut by 5 bases and J by 6 bases, with 18 bases left in between. CDR1 is MNHEY and CDR2 is SMNVEV in the germline V gene (reference sequence). CDR3 length: 15 amino acids. DNA of the CDR3: TGTGCCAGCAGTCCAACCGTTCGGGACTCTGATACGCAGTATTTT. Translation: CASSPTVRDSDTQYF.

This clonotype was counted many times. The size of this beta chain means little, since it is a stray read in a library made for alpha chains. The V call is TRBV3-1, the J call TRBJ2-6; D possibly corresponds to TRBD1 (6 bases). The CDR3 totals 18 residues. CDR1 and CDR2 (germline): LGHDT, YNNKEL (reference sequence). V was clipped by 3 bases and J by 0 bases, with 15 bases between them. CDR3 loop: CASSHNQIGGSGANVLTF. For the CDR3, the DNA is TGTGCCAGCAGCCATAATCAAATAGGGGGCTCTGGGGCCAACGTCCTGACTTTC.

About this clonotype: Within a library made for alpha chains, this beta chain is off target, and its count is uninformative. The chain joins TRBV7-9 to TRBJ2-3, with D perhaps TRBD1 (5 bases). The CDR3 totals 17 residues. Trimming took 3 bases from V and 4 from J, leaving 20 bases between them. Per germline, CDR1 SEHNR and CDR2 FQNEAQ (reference sequence). CDR3 sequence reads: CASSFPVTGTQSDTQYF. CDR3 nucleotides: TGTGCCAGCAGCTTCCCCGTCACAGGCACTCAATCAGATACGCAGTATTTT.

In its sample, this clonotype ranks as medium-sized (0.01 to 0.1%). In a library made to pick up alpha chains, this beta chain is a stray read with a size that means little. This chain uses TRBV7-2 with TRBJ1-2; perhaps TRBD1 as D (5 bases). V was shortened by 2 bases and J by 0 bases, with 7 bases between the two germline ends. The CDR3 loop spans 14 amino acids. From germline, CDR1 is SGHTA and CDR2 FQGNSA. The CDR3 here is CASSLTGANYGYTF. DNA for the CDR3: TGTGCCAGCAGCTTAACAGGAGCTAACTATGGCTACACCTTC.